This TCR beta chain was documented in a study of cytomegalovirus exposure and HLA in healthy donors. Points from the study as a whole: The study labeled approximately 150 TCR beta chains cytomegalovirus-associated. Later on, a genetic analysis was performed. It linked a missense variant in DCLRE1C with V- and J-gene trimming of TCR beta. TCR beta V segments were, for the most part, productive about 90% or about 30% of the time in an earlier analysis.

It was with 60 Vbeta and 13 Jbeta primers that the PCR ran. Sequencing was performed with immunoSEQ multiplex PCR; in TCRdb, only in-frame clones are kept and a portion is missing. Seen here are 170,000 or so clones, 78% observed once, and the top ten hold 2.5% to 4%. The V and J ends lost 0 bases and 4 bases respectively, with 12 bases between them. The CDR3 contains 15 residues. Germline CDR1 is SGHTA and CDR2 is FQGNSA. On this clone itself: What it binds is not known.

This clonotype originated in a woman aged 50 to 60 in good health and CMV-seropositive. The sequencing input was PBMCs. The chain carries TRBV7-2 and TRBJ1-1; perhaps TRBD1 as D (5 bases). CDR3 DNA: TGTGCCAGCAGCTTAGCGCTTGCAGGGCTCACTGAAGCTTTCTTT. Translated, it gives CASSLALAGLTEAFF. Supplemented by reference TRBV7-2 and TRBJ1-1, the full variable domain reads GAGVSQSPSNKVTEKGKDVELRCDPISGHTALYWYRQSLGQGLEFLIYFQGNSAPDKSGLPSDRFSAERTGGSVSTLTIQRTQQEDSAVYLCASSLALAGLTEAFFGQGTRLTVV.